Presented here are 27 T cell receptor beta chains from one specimen sequenced in a study of CD8 T cells in ankylosing spondylitis. MiXCR, applied by TCRdb to the 5' RACE reads, yields one record per CDR3 protein. The sample lists approximately 540,000 distinct CDR3 sequences, roughly an eighth occurring once. Which antigens these TCRs recognize remains unknown. Study outcomes and limitations: Several highly homologous variants formed a TCR beta motif that appeared characteristic of ankylosing spondylitis blood.

The sample consisted of blood, either unsorted or a sorted T cell fraction (not recorded which). These receptors all come from a male donor with ankylosing spondylitis.

A few counts support this clonotype. The chain has TRBV5-1 and TRBJ2-7; no reliable D call. CDR1 and CDR2 (germline): SGHRS, YFSETQ. V lost 1 base to trimming and J lost 5 bases, with 22 bases between them. This CDR3 is built from 17 residues. Here the CDR3 reads CASSLWTEGWQCDEQYV. In DNA, the CDR3 is TGCGCCAGCAGCTTGTGGACCGAAGGTTGGCAATGCGACGAGCAGTACGTC.

This clonotype showed up just a few times. The chain links TRBV30 to TRBJ1-3; D unresolved. The germline V gene encodes CDR1 GTSNPN and CDR2 SVGIG (reference sequence). V was pared by 7 bases and J by 2 bases, with 6 bases between. The length of the CDR3 is 11 residues. The chain's CDR3 is CALGAGNTIYF. The CDR3 nucleotides are TGTGCCTTGGGAGCTGGAAACACCATATATTTT.

This clonotype has a handful of counts. The V gene is TRBV7-9, the J gene TRBJ1-6; 7 bases align to TRBD1. From germline, CDR1 is SEHNR and CDR2 FQNEAQ (reference sequence). The V segment lost 3 bases and the J segment 8 bases; nucleotides outside the gene matches: 10. This CDR3 spans 16 amino acids. CDR3 nucleotide sequence: TGTGCCAGCAGCTTCCTTTGGGACAGTACCGATTCACCCCTCCACTTT. This encodes CASSFLWDSTDSPLHF.

This clonotype has ten or more counts. The genes are TRBV20-1 and TRBJ2-3; 13 bases are a match to TRBD2. CDR1 DFQATT and CDR2 SNEGSKA come from the germline V gene (reference sequence). This CDR3 spans 15 amino acids. V lost 2 bases, J lost 9 bases, and 8 bases stayed unmatched. The DNA for the CDR3 is TGCAGTGCTAGACCCGGACTAGCGGGAGTTGGGACGCAGTATTTT. Translating gives CSARPGLAGVGTQYF.

The rearrangement uses TRBV5-1 and TRBJ1-2, with 7 bases that match TRBD1. The V gene's germline CDR1 is SGHRS and CDR2 YFSETQ. V was clipped by 4 bases and J by 6 bases; unmatched bases: 9. CDR3 length: 14 amino acids. CDR3 DNA: TGCGCCAGCAGCGTCCTCCACGGGACAGATGGCTACACCTTC. It encodes CASSVLHGTDGYTF.

This clonotype was seen repeatedly, ten times or more. The chain links TRBV12-3 or TRBV12-4 to TRBJ1-1; possibly TRBD1 for D (5 bases). Deletions cut 1 base from V and 5 bases from J, with 14 bases between. The CDR3 covers 15 residues. DNA of the CDR3: TGTGCCAGCAGTTTAGGCTTCGGGACCGGGACTGAAGCTTTCTTT. This encodes CASSLGFGTGTEAFF.

This clonotype was counted only a few times. The gene calls are TRBV5-6 and TRBJ1-1; D gene ambiguous. The CDR3 is 16 residues long. Germline V gene sequence: CDR1 SGHDT, CDR2 YYEEEE. V lost 1 base and J 0 bases, leaving 13 bases between the germline ends. The DNA for the CDR3 is TGTGCCAGCAGCTTGTTTAAGGAGAGCATGAACACTGAAGCTTTCTTT. This gives the protein CASSLFKESMNTEAFF. Using reference TRBV5-6 and TRBJ1-1 for the parts outside the CDR3, the full variable domain is DAGVTQSPTHLIKTRGQQVTLRCSPKSGHDTVSWYQQALGQGPQFIFQYYEEEERQRGNFPDRFSGHQFPNYSSELNVNALLLGDSALYLCASSLFKESMNTEAFFGQGTRLTVV.

The chain combines TRBV14 with TRBJ2-3; 9 bases map to TRBD2. CDR3 length equals 13 residues. Per the germline V gene, CDR1 is SGHDN and CDR2 is FVKESK. Losses at the gene ends were 7 bases for V and 4 bases for J; bases not matched to a gene: 3. CDR3 coding DNA: TGTGCCAGCAATGCGGGAGGGCCAGATACGCAGTATTTT. Residues: CASNAGGPDTQYF.

The rearrangement links TRBV11-2 to TRBJ1-4; D is possibly TRBD1 (5 bases). Germline CDR1 reads SGHAT; CDR2 reads FQNNGV. This CDR3 region has 15 residues. The ends were cut back, 5 bases at V and 7 bases at J, with 17 bases in the middle. The CDR3 DNA reads TGTGCCAGCAGCCCATACATTGGGGGGACTGAAAAACTGTTTTTT. It encodes CASSPYIGGTEKLFF.

The sample holds a few counts of this clonotype. The V gene is TRBV3-1, the J gene TRBJ1-1; D not resolved. The CDR3 is made up of 11 amino acids. Looked up from germline, CDR1 is LGHDT and CDR2 is YNNKEL (reference sequence). Trimming left V 3 bases short and J 9 bases short, with 8 bases between. This CDR3 reads CASSQETQAFF. In DNA, the CDR3 is TGTGCCAGCAGCCAGGAAACTCAAGCTTTCTTT.

V usage is TRBV24-1 and J usage is TRBJ2-1; no reliable D call. Germline V gives CDR1 KGHDR, CDR2 SFDVKD. This CDR3 contains 16 residues. V shed 4 bases and J shed 8 bases, with 20 bases lying between them. The CDR3 loop reads CATSERSQLSNHEQFF. The CDR3 nucleotides are TGTGCCACCAGTGAACGAAGCCAGCTTTCAAACCATGAGCAGTTCTTC.

V is TRBV12-3 or TRBV12-4 and J is TRBJ1-1, with TRBD1 matching over 7 bases. V trimming: 2 bases; J trimming: 0 bases; junction bases outside the gene matches: 12. This CDR3 is built from 18 residues. CDR3 loop: CASSLWAGGVPMNTEAFF. CDR3 DNA: TGTGCCAGCAGTTTATGGGCAGGGGGGGTACCAATGAACACTGAAGCTTTCTTT.

This clonotype has a handful of counts. CDR3 bases: TGCGCCAGCAGCCTGAGGGGCTTCCCCATGAACAATGAGCAGTTCTTC. It encodes CASSLRGFPMNNEQFF. The V gene is TRBV5-1, the J gene TRBJ2-1; either TRBD1 or TRBD2 may supply D (5 bases each). CDR1 and CDR2 (germline): SGHRS, YFSETQ. The CDR3 is 16 amino acids. V was shortened by 4 bases and J by 5 bases, with 19 bases between the two germline ends.

This clonotype was seen more than once but under ten times. CDR3: CASSSTWGGRIGNEQFF. CDR3 in DNA: TGTGCCAGCAGCTCCACCTGGGGGGGGCGGATCGGCAATGAGCAGTTCTTC. This rearrangement joins TRBV11-3 to TRBJ2-1, with D perhaps matching TRBD2 (7 bases). This CDR3 has 17 residues. The V end lost 4 bases, the J end lost 6 bases, and 22 bases lay between the germline ends. Germline V gene lookup returns CDR1 SGHNT and CDR2 YENEEA.

The genes are TRBV6-2 or TRBV6-3 and TRBJ2-1; TRBD2 matches at 15 bases. Trimming at V came to 5 bases and at J to 10 bases, leaving 24 bases not matched to a gene. Per the germline V gene, CDR1 is MNHEY and CDR2 is SVGEGT. This CDR3 contains 21 residues. The CDR3 loop is CASSLTPGIRPGLAGGLEQFF. CDR3 DNA: TGTGCCAGCAGTCTGACGCCCGGGATTCGACCCGGACTAGCGGGAGGGCTCGAGCAGTTCTTC.

V and J are TRBV24-1 and TRBJ2-5; D remains ambiguous. Trimming took 3 bases from V and 3 from J, leaving 4 bases between them. The germline gives CDR1 KGHDR, CDR2 SFDVKD. This CDR3 is built from 12 residues. The CDR3 sequence: CATSDQKETQYF. In DNA form, the CDR3 reads TGTGCCACCAGTGATCAAAAAGAGACCCAGTACTTC.

This chain joins TRBV15 and TRBJ1-5; D gene uncertain. From germline, CDR1 is LNHNV and CDR2 YYDKDF (reference sequence). The V gene lost 0 bases and the J gene lost 3 bases, with 12 bases spanning the gap. The CDR3 spans 16 residues. The CDR3 DNA is TGTGCCACCAGCAGAGAACTTTCGGGAGTCAATCAGCCCCAGCATTTT. Its translation: CATSRELSGVNQPQHF.

This clonotype was counted a few times. This chain joins TRBV11-3 and TRBJ2-3; D ambiguous. V lost 4 bases and J lost 6, with 8 bases in between. Germline V gene lookup returns CDR1 SGHNT and CDR2 YENEEA. The CDR3 totals 12 residues. DNA for the CDR3: TGTGCCAGCAGCTACAACGGGGATACGCAGTATTTT. Its protein is CASSYNGDTQYF.

This chain joins TRBV18 and TRBJ2-3; 9 nucleotides align to TRBD2. The V and J ends lost 4 bases and 4 bases, in that order; junction bases with no gene match: 9. Germline V gene lookup returns CDR1 KGHSH and CDR2 LQKENI. The CDR3 runs to 16 residues. CDR3 region: CASSQMLREGPDTQYF. The CDR3 nucleotides are TGTGCCAGCTCACAGATGTTGCGGGAGGGACCAGATACGCAGTATTTT.

This clonotype was seen only a few times. The rearrangement uses TRBV6-1 and TRBJ1-1; D is unresolved. This CDR3 comprises 13 residues. Deletions cut 6 bases from V and 0 bases from J, with 8 bases between. Germline CDR1 and CDR2: MNHNS and SASEGT. The CDR3 spells CASSRKVNTEAFF. DNA for the CDR3: TGTGCCAGCAGCAGAAAGGTGAACACTGAAGCTTTCTTT.

This clonotype was observed a handful of times. This chain connects TRBV7-2 to TRBJ2-7; 9 bases fit TRBD2. The germline CDR1 and CDR2 sequences are SGHTA and FQGNSA. J gave up 4 bases and V 5 bases, and 6 bases lay outside the gene matches. The CDR3 totals 14 residues. The CDR3 coding sequence is TGTGCCAGCAGCACGGGACTAGCATCGTACGAGCAGTACTTC. Translated, it gives CASSTGLASYEQYF.

This clonotype was picked up one time. CDR3 sequence (DNA): TGCGCCAGCAGCTTGGCCCGACCGACCTACGAGCAGTACTTC. This gives the protein CASSLARPTYEQYF. V is TRBV5-1 and J is TRBJ2-7; no reliable D call. Deletions cut 0 bases from V and 2 bases from J, with 9 bases between. This CDR3 region has 14 residues. CDR1 and CDR2 (germline): SGHRS, YFSETQ.

The rearrangement joins TRBV7-2 to TRBJ2-1, with 7 bases lining up with TRBD1. V lost 5 bases to trimming and J lost 4 bases; unmatched junction nucleotides: 14. CDR1 and CDR2 from the germline V gene are SGHTA and FQGNSA. There are 17 residues in the CDR3. This CDR3 is CASSPSSGTALYNEQFF. In DNA, the CDR3 is TGTGCCAGCAGCCCTTCGTCCGGGACAGCTCTATACAATGAGCAGTTCTTC.

The chain recombines TRBV3-1 with TRBJ2-3; 11 positions agree with TRBD2. The CDR3 totals 18 residues. The ends lost 0 bases at V and 2 bases at J; junction bases unmatched: 7. CDR1 and CDR2 from the germline V gene are LGHDT and YNNKEL (reference sequence). CDR3 amino acids: CASSQEWLAGGLTDTQYF. Here the CDR3 DNA reads TGTGCCAGCAGCCAAGAATGGCTAGCGGGAGGCCTCACAGATACGCAGTATTTT.

This clonotype was counted a few times. The chain carries TRBV12-3 or TRBV12-4 and TRBJ2-3; 8 nucleotides line up with TRBD2. The CDR3 contains 14 residues. V trimming: 7 bases; J trimming: 5 bases; junction bases outside the gene matches: 8. As DNA, the CDR3 is TGTGCCAGCACCATAGCGGGATCTAGAGATACGCAGTATTTT. Its translation is CASTIAGSRDTQYF.

There are a few counts of this clonotype. The rearrangement links TRBV7-6 to TRBJ2-5; 7 bases align to TRBD2. The CDR3 is 15 residues long. The ends lost 3 bases at V and 2 bases at J; junction bases unmatched: 6. Germline V CDR1 and CDR2: SGHVS, FNYEAQ. The chain's CDR3 is CASSFNGRSQETQYF. The CDR3 nucleotides are TGTGCCAGCAGCTTTAACGGGAGGTCACAAGAGACCCAGTACTTC. Full variable domain (remainder filled in from reference TRBV7-6 and TRBJ2-5): GAGVSQSPRYKVTKRGQDVALRCDPISGHVSLYWYRQALGQGPEFLTYFNYEAQQDKSGLPNDRFSAERPEGSISTLTIQRTEQRDSAMYRCASSFNGRSQETQYFGPGTRLLVL.

The V and J genes are TRBV11-2 and TRBJ2-1, with D perhaps TRBD1 (5 bases). The V end was cut by 5 bases, the J end by 4 bases, with 15 bases between. This CDR3 is built from 15 residues. Germline lookup yields CDR1 SGHAT and CDR2 FQNNGV. CDR3 coding DNA: TGTGCCAGCAGCCCAGGGCTGTTAGGATACAATGAGCAGTTCTTC. It yields the protein CASSPGLLGYNEQFF.